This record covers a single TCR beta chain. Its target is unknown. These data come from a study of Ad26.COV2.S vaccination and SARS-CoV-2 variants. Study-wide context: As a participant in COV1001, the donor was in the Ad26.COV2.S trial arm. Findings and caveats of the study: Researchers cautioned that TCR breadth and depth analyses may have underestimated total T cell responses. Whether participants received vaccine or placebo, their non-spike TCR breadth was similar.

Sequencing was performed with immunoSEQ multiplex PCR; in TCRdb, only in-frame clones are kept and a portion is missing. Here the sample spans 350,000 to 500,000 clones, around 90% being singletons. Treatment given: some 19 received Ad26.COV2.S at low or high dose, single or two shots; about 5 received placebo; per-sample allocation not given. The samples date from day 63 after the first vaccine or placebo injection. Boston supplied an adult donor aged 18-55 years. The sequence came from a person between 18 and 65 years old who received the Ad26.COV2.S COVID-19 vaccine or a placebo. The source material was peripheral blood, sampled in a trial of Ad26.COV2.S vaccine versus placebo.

The CDR3 region is CASSEGYSGSGELFF. The CDR3 DNA reads as TGTGCCAGCAGTGAGGGTTATTCAGGGTCCGGGGAGCTGTTTTTT. The J gene is TRBJ2-2, the V gene TRBV25-1, with TRBD1 as a possible D gene (5 bases). This CDR3 is built from 15 residues. In germline, CDR1 is MGHDK, CDR2 SYGVNS. Trimming took off 3 bases at V and 6 bases at J, with 14 bases between the two ends.